This T cell receptor (beta chain) stems from a study of cytomegalovirus exposure and HLA in healthy donors. The PCR ran on 60 Vbeta and 13 Jbeta primers. In the authors' workflow: In a later analysis, roughly 11 million of 60 million to 80 million unique beta chains occurred in at least two donors. Sequencing was performed with immunoSEQ multiplex PCR; in TCRdb, only in-frame clones are kept and a portion is missing. From that table come the V and J calls and clone size; the DNA was used to work out D and trimming. Altogether around 300,000 clones are present, under 80% being singletons, with the ten largest covering 2% to 2.5%. The V gene's germline CDR1 is SGHDN and CDR2 FVKESK. The length of the CDR3 is 14 residues. V was cut by 1 base and J by 4 bases, with 10 bases left in between. This clone was detected only a few times.

The clonotype comes from a female donor in good health and CMV-seronegative. This sequence joins TRBV14 and TRBJ2-5; D unresolved. Sequencing input: PBMCs. The CDR3 region has the DNA TGTGCCAGCAGCCAAGCTGGGTCGGGAGAGACCCAGTACTTC. It is translated as CASSQAGSGETQYF.